This T cell receptor (beta chain) was identified during a study of cytomegalovirus exposure and HLA in healthy donors listed by TCRdb under 2017. As for the study more broadly: An earlier analysis of some 550 of the donors reported 276 Gb of sequence data and roughly 100 million unique TCR beta sequences from 150 million to 200 million T cells. An early release covering about 600 HLA-typed donors comprised around 300 gigabases of sequencing data and roughly 86 million unique TCR sequences. Of the roughly 400 genotyped donors, 65% to 90% fell in the genetic ancestry cluster associated with self-reported Caucasian donors. The study aimed to test whether cataloging public T cell receptors could reveal signatures of past pathogen exposure. The study used immunosequencing to profile the T cell repertoires of several hundred subjects and linked those repertoires to cytomegalovirus serostatus. Along with the roughly 700-subject first cohort, a separate validation cohort of around 120 different subjects was used. The study combined high-throughput TCR immunosequencing, statistical association of individual TCRs with disease status, and machine learning to predict cytomegalovirus infection status. A later analysis re-analyzed previously published TCR beta repertoires from several hundred donors and added high-resolution HLA genotyping to study TCR occurrence patterns. Rather than using new phenotypic data, the later analysis identified candidate immune exposures from TCR beta sequences and from how often those sequences occurred across donors. In an earlier analysis of 500 to 650 of the donors, high-throughput TCR beta sequencing was used to judge whether each TCR beta V gene segment behaved as functional or pseudogenic. Donor age, sex, ethnicity and CMV serostatus were collected together with the repertoire data. In a later genetic analysis, genome-wide SNP genotypes for about 55% of the 666 donors were used, and that subset was treated as a discovery cohort. Every repertoire in the discovery cohort had been generated on one and the same sequencing platform. Both class I and class II loci were covered by HLA typing, at four-digit resolution. The number of typed donors differed by locus: about 620-640 for A, B, C, DRB1 and DQB1; 522 for DQA1; 606 for DPA1; and around 450 for DPB1. Several DR-DQ haplotypes were handled as single units for association and clustering because linkage in the cohort was strong. Across about 370 genotyped donors of the cohort, an average of roughly 230,000 unique TCR beta nucleotide sequences per donor were sequenced, and roughly 20% of those sequences were non-productive.

Concerning this clone: Its antigen target is currently unknown. Base quality data are lacking; no much larger clone is found one base away.

According to the germline V gene, CDR1 reads SNHLY and CDR2 reads FYNNEI. The CDR3 has 13 amino acids, counting the end cysteine and phenylalanine. CDR3 DNA only is kept here, 39 bases in frame from base 1. Trimming costs V 5 bases and J 0 bases, and their ends lie 7 bases apart. Broader findings and caveats from the paper: The classifier was reported to diagnose cytomegalovirus status with high specificity and sensitivity in both the original cohort and the validation cohort. A later analysis found that TCR association rates varied across HLA loci, with DRB1 alleles showing the most associated TCRs and HLA-C alleles the fewest. In a later analysis, most CMV-associated TCR beta chains were found to appear HLA-restricted, with HLA associations seemingly driven largely by CMV exposure. Most TCR sequences were observed very rarely across donors, whereas some public TCRs were present in many individuals. A cluster of highly shared sequence variants was judged likely to be a technical artifact of the sequencing pipeline. The study listed approximately 150 TCR beta chains as associated with cytomegalovirus. Because some donors lacked HLA typing at each locus, the association tests relied only on the typed subset. CMV serostatus was the only immune exposure information available for the cohort. Because counts were too low, more than 15 rarely observed V segments, including chromosome 9 orphons, were left out of the earlier analysis of approximately 580 of the donors. The authors suggested that the approach could potentially be extended to other disease states and immunological phenotypes. Compared with the roughly 700-donor mean, donors in an Asian-associated ancestry cluster had fewer N-insertions in productive TCRs, according to a later genetic analysis. Broadly in line with IMGT annotations, most TCR beta V segments showed up in productive rearrangements about 90% or about 30% of the time in an earlier analysis of around 600 of the donors. Because the 87-base-pair reads could not distinguish some IMGT-functional V segments, including TRBV6-2 and TRBV6-3, those segments were excluded. A few of the identified cytomegalovirus-associated TCR beta chains were confirmed in vitro to be specific for cytomegalovirus antigens. Correlated functional status among segregating V segments might be attributable to linkage disequilibrium, but an unknown experimental factor could not be ruled out. Presence/absence analyses assumed roughly uniform sequencing depth across donors, an assumption that may not hold. Several of the top co-occurrence clusters appeared to be linked to parvovirus B19, influenza, CMV and Epstein-Barr virus, according to a later analysis. In a later analysis, HLA-associated TCR beta chains showed more clonal expansion and lower generation probabilities than non-associated chains that were equally common. In this cohort, only TCR beta chains were sequenced, and detectable features were limited by the absence of alpha or paired-chain data. V-gene and J-gene trimming of TCR beta chains was associated with a missense DCLRE1C variant in a later genetic analysis, and the association was replicated in an independent cohort. Specific HLA alleles were associated with 15,000 to 20,000 TCR beta sequences at a false discovery rate of 0.05 in a later analysis. A further reported finding was that TCR beta sequences accurately predicted the HLA-A and HLA-B alleles for most subjects in the first cohort. Assigning TCR associations to individual alleles was difficult when HLA alleles, especially DR and DQ, strongly co-occurred.

The receptor library was made with the immunoSEQ multiplex PCR assay. For the multiplex PCR, a mixture combining 60 forward primers for TCR Vbeta segments and 13 reverse primers for TCR Jbeta segments was used. A multiplex PCR assay on genomic DNA amplified the CDR3 region of rearranged TCR beta genes. The amplified TCR beta libraries were sequenced on the Illumina HiSeq System as 87-base-pair reads. Per the source publication's procedure: A later analysis tallied some 79 million unique TCR beta chains across the approximately 670 repertoires, and about 10 million of those chains were shared by two or more donors. To remove PCR and sequencing errors, raw reads were error-corrected and collapsed into unique sequences using a nearest-neighbor algorithm that merged closely related sequences. CDR3 sequences were aligned to IMGT reference sequences to assign V, D and J gene segments. Each retained sequence needed at least a six-nucleotide match to both a V gene segment and a J gene segment. A rearrangement counted as productive if the CDR3 had no stop codons and remained in frame with V and J, and every other rearrangement counted as non-productive. Following IMGT convention, CDR3 was defined as the stretch from the second conserved V-encoded cysteine up to the conserved J-encoded phenylalanine. The earlier analysis of 550 to 650 of the donors excluded any sequence lacking an unambiguous match to a single V gene segment. In an earlier analysis of 500 to 750 of the donors, V segments were called functional above 56.7% productive rearrangements and were called segregating when the between-donor standard deviation exceeded 5%. A statistical classification framework was built to diagnose cytomegalovirus status from the catalog of TCR beta chain sequences. In a later analysis, V and J genes were assigned by comparing TCR nucleotide sequences against IMGT/GENE-DB human TR gene sequences. A later analysis assigned CDR3 sequences and most-parsimonious VDJ recombination scenarios with the TCRdist pipeline. A later analysis defined each TCR beta chain by its CDR3 amino acid sequence plus V-gene family, and excluded reads lacking a unique V-gene family. A later analysis removed 600 or so highly shared, low-generation-probability nucleotide sequences to deal with suspected cross-contamination and a sequencing artifact. In a later analysis, a clonal expansion index was calculated for each public chain from normalized within-repertoire ranks of inferred template counts. In a later analysis, generation probabilities were computed with a VDJ recombination model fitted to out-of-frame rearrangements, and the resulting probabilities were checked against IGoR. Hypergeometric tests were used in a later analysis to score TCR-TCR, TCR-HLA and TCR-CMV co-occurrence, with a repertoire-size bias correction applied to the TCR pairs. A later analysis estimated false discovery rates by permuting HLA or CMV assignments 20 times. In a later analysis, co-occurring TCRs were grouped using DBSCAN, and TCRdist sequence similarity was added for clustering within HLA-allele-positive subsets. Repertoires with fewer than 30,000 or more than 120,000 public chains were left out of co-occurrence clustering, as were a handful of repertoires with anomalous nucleotide sharing. TCRdb retrieved this table from immuneACCESS and kept in-frame rearrangements only. Not all clones are present; in checked studies, unresolved V genes account for under half, and no reason is known for the remainder. D and trimming were read from the DNA, whereas the V and J calls and clone size are those reported in that table. A total of about 200,000 clones appear in this sample, about 82% of them only once. About 3% of the sample is held by the ten biggest clonotypes.

The cohort comprised around 700 healthy bone marrow donors. At the time of sampling, all cohort members were nominally healthy, though unrecorded immune exposures were likely present. The donor tested CMV seronegative, placing the donor among the 350 or so seronegative members of the cohort. A peripheral blood sample was provided by each donor, and peripheral blood mononuclear cells were used for TCR beta sequencing. The Qiagen DNeasy Blood Extraction Kit was used to extract genomic DNA from the blood cell samples. The chain is assembled from TRBV2 and TRBJ1-1; the D gene cannot be named for sure. This TCR derives from a man aged 25 to 40 in good health and CMV-seronegative. Specimen: PBMCs. The bases read TGTGCCAGCAGTCTAGGCCTGAACACTGAAGCTTTCTTT. This gives the protein CASSLGLNTEAFF.